This T cell receptor (beta chain) came from a study of cytomegalovirus exposure and HLA in healthy donors. About the research overall: T cells numbering about 180 million yielded more than 95 million unique TCR beta sequences in an earlier analysis.

The V gene lost 10 bases and the J gene lost 1 base, with 17 bases spanning the gap. Germline-derived CDR1 and CDR2 are KGHSH and LQKENI. This CDR3 contains 15 residues. Of note for this clone: Its cognate antigen is unknown.

Study-level results: Most subjects had HLA-A and HLA-B alleles reportedly predicted accurately by TCR beta sequences. Researchers reported that a few CMV-associated chains were confirmed in vitro as CMV antigen-specific. Later analysis associated a missense DCLRE1C variant with TCR beta V- and J-gene trimming.

Primers: 60 Vbeta forward and 13 Jbeta reverse. The protocol was immunoSEQ multiplex PCR, while the TCRdb copy is restricted to in-frame clones and leaves out a portion. The sample lists about 150,000 clones; around three quarters were seen once. This sequence was found in a man in his forties in good health and CMV-seropositive. This rearrangement joins TRBV18 to TRBJ2-1, with a tentative D call TRBD2 (5 bases). Specimen: PBMCs. CDR3 protein: CATQGSGRSYNEQFF. CDR3 coding DNA: TGTGCCACCCAAGGCAGTGGGAGATCCTACAATGAGCAGTTCTTC.